Listed here are 30 T cell receptor beta chains from one sample, sequenced in a study of cytomegalovirus exposure and HLA in healthy donors. Primers included in the PCR were 60 Vbeta and 13 Jbeta primers. Clones were sequenced by immunoSEQ multiplex PCR, and TCRdb holds only the in-frame ones, with some missing. There are fewer than 250,000 clones in the sample; 60% to 80% occur only once, and less than 2% lies in the top ten. Sequenced material: PBMCs. The receptors were sampled from a male donor in good health and CMV-seronegative.

V is TRBV5-6 and J is TRBJ1-1; TRBD1 matches 7 bases. J was trimmed by 0 bases and V by 0 bases; bases with no gene match: 11. CDR3 length equals 18 residues. Germline CDR1 reads SGHDT; CDR2 reads YYEEEE. The CDR3 spells CASSLGSGYGTVNTEAFF. The DNA of the CDR3 is TGTGCCAGCAGCTTGGGGTCAGGTTATGGGACAGTGAACACTGAAGCTTTCTTT.

The chain carries TRBV6-1 and TRBJ1-1, with D tentatively TRBD1 (5 bases). V was trimmed by 7 bases and J by 0 bases, leaving 12 bases between them. Germline V gives CDR1 MNHNS, CDR2 SASEGT. CDR3 size: 14 residues. The DNA of the CDR3 is TGTGCCAGCATGCTCGCGGGACTGAACACTGAAGCTTTCTTT. This codes for CASMLAGLNTEAFF.

The chain combines TRBV29-1 with TRBJ2-1, with 9 bases that match TRBD2. Unmatched junction bases numbered 10, after V lost 6 bases and J lost 7 bases. Germline V gene data show CDR1 as SQVTM and CDR2 as ANQGSEA. CDR3 length equals 14 residues. CDR3 loop: CSVTLAGPLNEQFF. The CDR3 nucleotides are TGCAGCGTGACTCTAGCGGGGCCCTTAAATGAGCAGTTCTTC.

The genes are TRBV11-3 and TRBJ1-1; 9 bases agree with TRBD1. V lost 7 bases and J lost 3; bases outside the gene matches: 6. Per the germline V gene, CDR1 is SGHNT and CDR2 is YENEEA. The CDR3 length is 14 residues. The CDR3 DNA reads TGTGCCAGCATAGACAGGGGGAGATACACTGAAGCTTTCTTT. Translation gives CASIDRGRYTEAFF.

J is TRBJ2-7 and V is TRBV18; 11 bases fit TRBD1. Germline V gene data show CDR1 as KGHSH and CDR2 as LQKENI. The V and J ends lost 4 bases and 3 bases, in that order; junction bases with no gene match: 2. CDR3 length: 14 residues. This CDR3 is CASSLGTGGYEQYF. CDR3 in DNA: TGTGCCAGCTCACTTGGGACAGGGGGCTACGAGCAGTACTTC.

The chain recombines TRBV5-6 with TRBJ1-1; 7 positions agree with TRBD1. Germline V gene data show CDR1 as SGHDT and CDR2 as YYEEEE. The V and J ends lost 6 bases and 1 base, in that order; junction bases with no gene match: 12. This CDR3 has 16 residues. CDR3 sequence (DNA): TGTGCCAGCAACACCCAGGGGGGACGGAGGAACACTGAAGCTTTCTTT. Residues: CASNTQGGRRNTEAFF.

The rearrangement joins TRBV30 to TRBJ1-2, with TRBD1 matching 9 bases. The germline CDR1 and CDR2 sequences are GTSNPN and SVGIG (reference sequence). The junction had 10 bases not matched to a gene; V was cut back by 5 bases and J by 6 bases. The CDR3 runs to 14 residues. CDR3 loop: CAWGTGTGTDGYTF. CDR3 nucleotide sequence: TGTGCCTGGGGTACCGGGACAGGGACGGATGGCTACACCTTC. The full variable domain, in which reference TRBV30 and TRBJ1-2 provide the parts outside the CDR3, is SQTIHQWPATLVQPVGSPLSLECTVEGTSNPNLYWYRQAAGRGLQLLFYSVGIGQISSEVPQNLSASRPQDRQFILSSKKLLLSDSGFYLCAWGTGTGTDGYTFGSGTRLTVV.

This clone was observed a single time. V gene TRBV2 combines with J gene TRBJ2-5, with 8 positions matching TRBD2. Germline lookup yields CDR1 SNHLY and CDR2 FYNNEI. J was trimmed by 10 bases and V by 1 base; bases with no gene match: 8. The CDR3 length is 14 residues. This CDR3 is CASSEEGGGIFQYF. CDR3 nucleotides: TGTGCCAGCAGTGAAGAAGGCGGGGGGATATTCCAGTACTTC.

V gene TRBV14 combines with J gene TRBJ2-7; D gene ambiguous. The germline V and J ends were trimmed by 1 base and 0 bases, with 7 bases remaining between them. The germline gives CDR1 SGHDN, CDR2 FVKESK. This CDR3 comprises 14 residues. The DNA of the CDR3 is TGTGCCAGCAGCCAAGGCGCTCACTCCTACGAGCAGTACTTC. Amino acid sequence: CASSQGAHSYEQYF.

CDR3 in DNA: TGTGCCAGCAGCTGGGGACTTTACAATGAGCAGTTCTTC. Translation: CASSWGLYNEQFF. This chain connects TRBV5-5 to TRBJ2-1, with D perhaps TRBD2 (6 bases). Trimming shortened V by 3 bases and J by 4 bases, and 8 bases separated the two germline ends. Germline CDR1 SGHKS, CDR2 YYEKEE (reference sequence). CDR3 length: 13 residues.

V and J are TRBV9 and TRBJ2-2; tentative D call: TRBD1 (6 bases). The CDR3 totals 16 residues. Per germline, CDR1 SGDLS and CDR2 YYNGEE. Between the trimmed V and J ends, which lost 4 bases and 3 bases, there was a span of 16 bases. CDR3 sequence reads: CASSPRKAGDTGELFF. CDR3 coding DNA: TGTGCCAGCAGCCCCCGGAAGGCAGGGGACACCGGGGAGCTGTTTTTT. The variable domain in full, completed from reference TRBV9 and TRBJ2-2, reads DSGVTQTPKHLITATGQRVTLRCSPRSGDLSVYWYQQSLDQGLQFLIQYYNGEERAKGNILERFSAQQFPDLHSELNLSSLELGDSALYFCASSPRKAGDTGELFFGEGSRLTVL.

This clone was seen a handful of times. V is TRBV25-1 and J is TRBJ2-5; D possibly corresponds to TRBD2 (5 bases). In germline, CDR1 is MGHDK, CDR2 SYGVNS. CDR3 size: 17 residues. The V gene lost 2 bases and the J gene lost 7 bases, with 23 bases spanning the gap. CDR3 residues: CASSEPYRPAEDRTQYF. The CDR3 DNA follows: TGTGCCAGCAGTGAACCGTATCGACCAGCGGAGGATCGGACCCAGTACTTC.

The V call is TRBV7-9, the J call TRBJ1-4, with D unresolved. V was pared by 5 bases and J by 7 bases, with 14 bases between. The CDR3 totals 14 residues. The germline gives CDR1 SEHNR, CDR2 FQNEAQ (reference sequence). The CDR3 reads CASSASRNGEKLFF. The CDR3 DNA reads TGTGCCAGCAGCGCTTCCAGGAATGGTGAAAAACTGTTTTTT.

The chain recombines TRBV7-7 with TRBJ1-6; perhaps TRBD1 as D (5 bases). V was cut by 0 bases and J by 9 bases, with 9 bases left in between. The CDR3 sequence is 14 residues long. Germline V lookup: CDR1 SSHAT, CDR2 FNYEAQ (reference sequence). CDR3 in amino acids: CASSLAARGSPLHF. As DNA, the CDR3 is TGTGCCAGCAGCTTAGCGGCAAGGGGTTCACCCCTCCACTTT.

V gene TRBV9 combines with J gene TRBJ2-7; D unclear. The germline CDR1 and CDR2 sequences are SGDLS and YYNGEE. V was clipped by 1 base and J by 1 base, with 9 bases between them. CDR3 length equals 14 residues. In DNA, the CDR3 is TGTGCCAGCAGCGTAAGTACTCTTTCCTACGAGCAGTACTTC. Its protein product is CASSVSTLSYEQYF. The variable domain in full, completed from reference TRBV9 and TRBJ2-7, reads DSGVTQTPKHLITATGQRVTLRCSPRSGDLSVYWYQQSLDQGLQFLIQYYNGEERAKGNILERFSAQQFPDLHSELNLSSLELGDSALYFCASSVSTLSYEQYFGPGTRLTVT.

The gene calls are TRBV5-1 and TRBJ2-2; the D gene is possibly TRBD2 (7 bases). The CDR3 sequence is 17 residues long. V gave up 4 bases and J gave up 0 bases, with 16 bases separating them. Germline loops: CDR1 SGHRS, CDR2 YFSETQ. The CDR3 DNA sequence: TGCGCCAGCAGCATTGGGGGGGGCCCACCGAACACCGGGGAGCTGTTTTTT. Translation: CASSIGGGPPNTGELFF.

V and J are TRBV6-5 and TRBJ2-7, with 7 bases lining up with TRBD1. Germline V CDR1 and CDR2: MNHEY, SVGAGI. J was trimmed by 4 bases and V by 0 bases; bases with no gene match: 6. CDR3 size: 15 residues. CDR3 amino acids: CASSYSTGLVYEQYF. DNA of the CDR3: TGTGCCAGCAGTTACTCGACAGGGCTAGTTTACGAGCAGTACTTC.

This chain joins TRBV11-3 and TRBJ2-5, with 7 bases fitting TRBD2. Trimming took 3 bases from V and 1 from J; bases not matched to a gene: 2. Germline lookup yields CDR1 SGHNT and CDR2 YENEEA. The CDR3 sequence is 14 residues long. The CDR3: CASSFSGVQETQYF. In DNA form, the CDR3 reads TGTGCCAGCAGCTTCAGCGGGGTCCAAGAGACCCAGTACTTC.

This chain links TRBV7-9 with TRBJ2-2, with 8 bases lining up with TRBD1. The CDR3 is 17 residues long. Germline loops: CDR1 SEHNR, CDR2 FQNEAQ (reference sequence). V gave up 5 bases and J gave up 3 bases; unmatched junction bases: 11. The CDR3 nucleotides are TGTGCCAGCAGCACTCGGGACAGGAAAGGGTACACCGGGGAGCTGTTTTTT. Its translation is CASSTRDRKGYTGELFF.

The V and J genes are TRBV25-1 and TRBJ1-5, with D uncertain. V was cut by 3 bases and J by 3 bases, with 9 bases left in between. CDR1 is MGHDK, CDR2 SYGVNS, per germline. The length of the CDR3 is 14 residues. Here the CDR3 reads CASSEVGVNQPQHF. CDR3 in DNA: TGTGCCAGCAGTGAGGTCGGTGTCAATCAGCCCCAGCATTTT.

The rearrangement links TRBV27 to TRBJ2-1, with D possibly being TRBD2 (6 bases). CDR1 MNHEY and CDR2 SMNVEV come from the germline V gene (reference sequence). V was trimmed by 5 bases and J by 10 bases, leaving 15 bases between them. The CDR3 has 13 amino acids. CDR3 nucleotides: TGTGCCAGCAGTCAAGCTAGCGAATCGGAGCAGTTCTTC. It encodes CASSQASESEQFF.

V gene TRBV5-1 combines with J gene TRBJ1-1; D possibly corresponds to TRBD1 (6 bases). The CDR3 contains 14 residues. V was shortened by 1 base and J by 3 bases, with 10 bases between the two germline ends. Germline CDR1 SGHRS, CDR2 YFSETQ. Here the CDR3 DNA reads TGCGCCAGCAGCTTGCCAAACAGGGACACTGAAGCTTTCTTT. It translates to CASSLPNRDTEAFF.

In this sample, this clone turned up a few times. The rearrangement uses TRBV5-1 and TRBJ1-6; no definite D call. The CDR3 runs 13 residues. V gave up 4 bases and J gave up 6 bases, with 8 bases separating them. Germline loops: CDR1 SGHRS, CDR2 YFSETQ. The CDR3 reads CASSDGVNSPLHF. The CDR3 DNA is TGCGCCAGCAGCGACGGAGTTAATTCACCCCTCCACTTT.

This clone was seen once. The chain joins TRBV11-2 to TRBJ2-7; D ambiguous. This CDR3 spans 15 amino acids. Germline lookup yields CDR1 SGHAT and CDR2 FQNNGV. Trimming removed 3 bases from V and 0 bases from J, with 12 bases in between. The CDR3 DNA is TGTGCCAGCAGCTTTTGGGCAGTGAGCTCCTACGAGCAGTACTTC. It specifies CASSFWAVSSYEQYF.

The DNA of the CDR3 is TGCAGCGTTGGGGTCGTTAGCGGGATCGGCGGCGAGCAGTACTTC. Its protein product is CSVGVVSGIGGEQYF. The chain links TRBV29-1 to TRBJ2-7; 8 bases align to TRBD2. With 4 bases clipped from V and 6 bases from J, the junction kept 14 bases outside the gene matches. From germline, CDR1 is SQVTM and CDR2 ANQGSEA. The CDR3 extends over 15 amino acids.

V usage is TRBV28 and J usage is TRBJ2-1, with 7 positions matching TRBD1. Germline CDR1 reads MDHEN; CDR2 reads SYDVKM. CDR3 size: 12 residues. The junction had 11 bases not matched to a gene; V was cut back by 6 bases and J by 15 bases. This CDR3 reads CASSSTTGVGFF. CDR3 sequence (DNA): TGTGCCAGCAGCTCTACCACAGGGGTTGGGTTCTTC.

CDR3 amino acids: CASSQHLDRVQETQYF. The CDR3 bases are TGCGCCAGCAGCCAGCATTTGGACAGGGTCCAAGAGACCCAGTACTTC. This chain joins TRBV4-3 and TRBJ2-5, with 8 positions matching TRBD1. V shed 3 bases and J 1 base; nucleotides not matched to a gene: 7. Germline V gene data show CDR1 as LGHNA and CDR2 as YSLEER. The CDR3 has 16 amino acids.

This clone was detected only once. The chain recombines TRBV5-1 with TRBJ2-5; 11 nucleotides line up with TRBD2. The DNA end is more similar to TRBJ2-7, so the J call may be wrong. From germline, CDR1 is SGHRS and CDR2 YFSETQ. The CDR3 is 15 residues long. The CDR3 nucleotides are TGCGCCAGCAGATTTAGCGGGGGGGCCTCCTACGAGCAGTACTTC. It translates to CASRFSGGASYEQYF.

The J gene is TRBJ2-1, the V gene TRBV7-3, with 11 bases lining up with TRBD2. The CDR3 is made up of 14 amino acids. In germline, CDR1 is SGHTA, CDR2 FQGTGA. J gave up 10 bases and V 3 bases, and 5 bases lay outside the gene matches. CDR3: CASSFSSGGQEQFF. The CDR3 region has the DNA TGTGCCAGCAGCTTTTCTAGCGGGGGGCAGGAGCAGTTCTTC.

The V gene is TRBV7-2, the J gene TRBJ2-5, with D perhaps matching TRBD2 (6 bases). The V end lost 5 bases, the J end lost 1 base, and 11 bases lay between the germline ends. The CDR3 contains 14 residues. CDR1 SGHTA and CDR2 FQGNSA come from the germline V gene. This CDR3 reads CASSTRDFQETQYF. In DNA, the CDR3 is TGTGCCAGCAGCACCCGGGACTTCCAAGAGACCCAGTACTTC.